This T cell receptor (beta chain) came from a study of control samples from healthy donors and cancer patients (TCRdb year 2020). Library method: the immunoSEQ multiplex PCR assay. TCRdb took this table from immuneACCESS and kept in-frame rearrangements with V and J called. Such tables lack part of the clones; where checked against another copy, unresolved V genes explain under half of the gap, and the rest is unexplained. The sample contains 150,000 or so clones, over 85% of them found a single time. The ten top clones hold roughly 2.3% of the sample. Comments on this clone: Its binding antigen is unknown. Base qualities are not at hand, and no much larger clone is one base apart.

The sample taken for sequencing was blood. This TCR derives from a man between 45 and 60 years old in good health.

The nucleotide sequence is given as TGTGCCAGCAGCTTGGCGCAGGCCCGCTCTGGAAACACCATATATTTT. It is translated as CASSLAQARSGNTIYF. The chain joins TRBV5-6 to TRBJ1-3; the D gene cannot be resolved reliably. V loses 0 bases, J loses 0 bases, and the germline ends lie 10 bases apart. From cysteine to phenylalanine, the CDR3 is 16 amino acids long. Kept here is only the CDR3 DNA, which spans 48 bases and is read in frame from base 1. From a lookup of the germline V gene, CDR1 and CDR2 are SGHDT and YYEEEE.